This TCR beta chain was identified during a study of T cell changes during pregnancy in multiple sclerosis. The protocol was immunoSEQ multiplex PCR, while the TCRdb copy is restricted to in-frame clones and leaves out a portion. Counted here are 40,000 to 60,000 clones, approximately 90% occurring once; the ten biggest clones make up approximately 2.9%. This clone was counted only a few times. CDR3 length equals 16 residues. Looked up from germline, CDR1 is LNHDA and CDR2 is SQIVND (reference sequence). Trimming cost V 5 bases and J 2 bases; bases outside gene matches: 10. The sample consisted of CD8+ T cells from peripheral blood mononuclear cells, taken in the second trimester of pregnancy. The chain employs TRBV19 and TRBJ1-2, with 8 nucleotides matching TRBD1. This receptor was identified in a female donor with multiple sclerosis, enrolled in a pregnancy study. In DNA form, the CDR3 reads TGTGCCAGTAGTTCCCCCCCCCAGGGGGCCAACTATGGCTACACCTTC. It codes for CASSSPPQGANYGYTF.